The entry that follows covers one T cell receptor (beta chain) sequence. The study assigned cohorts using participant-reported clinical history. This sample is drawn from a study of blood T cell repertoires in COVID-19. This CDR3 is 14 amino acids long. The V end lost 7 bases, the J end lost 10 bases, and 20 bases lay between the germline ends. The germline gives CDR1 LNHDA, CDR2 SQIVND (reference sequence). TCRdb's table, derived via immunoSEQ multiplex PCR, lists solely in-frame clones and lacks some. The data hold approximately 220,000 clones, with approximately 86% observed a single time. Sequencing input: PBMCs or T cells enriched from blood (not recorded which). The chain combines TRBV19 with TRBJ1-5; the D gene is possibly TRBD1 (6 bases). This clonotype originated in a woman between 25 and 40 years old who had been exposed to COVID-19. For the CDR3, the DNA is TGTGCCAGTACCGATCGGGGGGGCACACTACCCCAGCATTTT. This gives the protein CASTDRGGTLPQHF.